These 20 T cell receptor beta chains came from one sample sequenced in a study of T cells in localized non-small cell lung cancer. Measured with immunoSEQ multiplex PCR; TCRdb has only the in-frame clones, and not every one. The table shows around 140,000 clones, with approximately 88% occurring only once. The sequences come from peripheral blood, collected before any cancer treatment. These receptor sequences come from a female donor older than 55 with stage I lung adenocarcinoma.

The CDR3: CASSLLAGGWNEQFF. The CDR3 nucleotides are TGTGCCAGCTCACTACTAGCGGGAGGTTGGAATGAGCAGTTCTTC. The V call is TRBV18, the J call TRBJ2-1, with TRBD2 matching 12 bases. The CDR3 spans 15 residues. Trimming cost V 4 bases and J 7 bases; bases outside gene matches: 5. Germline CDR1 reads KGHSH; CDR2 reads LQKENI.

This sequence joins TRBV6-5 and TRBJ1-4; 10 nucleotides line up with TRBD1. The CDR3 is 15 amino acids. Trimming at V came to 5 bases and at J to 8 bases, leaving 8 bases not matched to a gene. Germline values: CDR1 MNHEY, CDR2 SVGAGI. The CDR3 nucleotides are TGTGCCAGCAGTGGTACCGGGACAGGGGTGGAAAAACTGTTTTTT. Protein sequence: CASSGTGTGVEKLFF.

The chain employs TRBV10-2 and TRBJ1-1, with 10 bases aligning to TRBD1. Per germline, CDR1 WSHSY and CDR2 SAAADI. CDR3 length: 13 amino acids. V shed 7 bases, J shed 9 bases, and the junction held 8 bases outside the gene matches. CDR3: CASNKGQGSQAFF. The CDR3 DNA reads TGCGCCAGCAATAAGGGACAGGGGTCCCAAGCTTTCTTT.

The chain is built from TRBV5-1 and TRBJ1-2, with unresolved D. The ends were cut back, 4 bases at V and 4 bases at J, with 17 bases in the middle. CDR1 and CDR2 from the germline V gene are SGHRS and YFSETQ. CDR3 length equals 15 residues. This CDR3 is CASSPTTLTVYGYTF. The CDR3 DNA sequence: TGCGCCAGCAGCCCCACTACCCTAACTGTCTATGGCTACACCTTC.

The chain combines TRBV5-1 with TRBJ2-5; unclear D gene. Trimming stripped 4 bases from V and 5 bases from J, with 6 bases between. The CDR3 sequence is 11 residues long. CDR1 SGHRS and CDR2 YFSETQ come from the germline V gene. In nucleotides, the CDR3 is TGCGCCAGCAGCCAAGGGGAGACCCAGTACTTC. As protein: CASSQGETQYF.

This clone was observed a single time. The chain employs TRBV28 and TRBJ2-7; D possibly uses TRBD1 or TRBD2 (6 bases each). V was shortened by 10 bases and J by 0 bases, with 19 bases between the two germline ends. The CDR3 runs 15 residues. Looked up from germline, CDR1 is MDHEN and CDR2 is SYDVKM. CDR3 sequence: CATTPKGGHSYEQYF. DNA for the CDR3: TGTGCCACCACCCCTAAGGGGGGCCACTCCTACGAGCAGTACTTC.

The rearrangement links TRBV7-2 to TRBJ2-3; D gene ambiguous. V was pared by 2 bases and J by 4 bases, with 10 bases between. The CDR3 covers 14 residues. Germline V gene sequence: CDR1 SGHTA, CDR2 FQGNSA. The CDR3 sequence is CASSLFLASDTQYF. The CDR3 DNA sequence: TGTGCCAGCAGCTTATTCTTAGCCTCAGATACGCAGTATTTT.

This clone occurred once. V and J are TRBV2 and TRBJ2-7, with D possibly matching TRBD2 (5 bases). The V end was cut by 4 bases, the J end by 0 bases, with 10 bases between. Germline values: CDR1 SNHLY, CDR2 FYNNEI. The CDR3 is made up of 14 amino acids. The CDR3 DNA is TGTGCCAGCAGTGCGGAAGGGAGCTCCTACGAGCAGTACTTC. It encodes CASSAEGSSYEQYF.

The chain joins TRBV6-5 to TRBJ2-3; tentative D call: TRBD1 (5 bases). The CDR3 spans 14 residues. Trimming shortened V by 6 bases and J by 2 bases, and 12 bases separated the two germline ends. Germline V gene data show CDR1 as MNHEY and CDR2 as SVGAGI. CDR3 nucleotides: TGTGCCAGCAGCAAACAGGTTATCACAGATACGCAGTATTTT. It yields the protein CASSKQVITDTQYF.

This sequence joins TRBV5-5 and TRBJ2-7; possibly TRBD1 for D (6 bases). The CDR3 runs 16 residues. The V gene lost 4 bases and the J gene lost 4 bases, with 21 bases spanning the gap. Germline V gene lookup returns CDR1 SGHKS and CDR2 YYEKEE (reference sequence). In DNA, the CDR3 is TGTGCCAGCAGCACAAACCGGGACACTCGCCTTTACGAGCAGTACTTC. Amino acid sequence: CASSTNRDTRLYEQYF.

The V call is TRBV5-8, the J call TRBJ2-1, with 7 bases fitting TRBD2. The CDR3 is 17 residues long. Germline CDR1 is SGHTS and CDR2 is YDEGEE. V lost 0 bases to trimming and J lost 8 bases; unmatched junction nucleotides: 14. The CDR3 is CASSLAQGLVIFDEQFF. The DNA of the CDR3 is TGTGCCAGCAGCTTGGCCCAAGGACTAGTCATTTTCGATGAGCAGTTCTTC.

The V and J genes are TRBV21-1 and TRBJ2-5; no check of the table's D call, TRBD1, against the DNA was made. TRBV21-1 counts as a pseudogene. The CDR3 is 15 residues long. The DNA for the CDR3 is TGTGCCAGCAGCAAAGCAGTGACAGCCTTCATGACCCAGTACTTC. This translates into CASSKAVTAFMTQYF.

V is TRBV5-5 and J is TRBJ2-4; tentative D call: TRBD2 (6 bases). Germline assignment: CDR1 SGHKS and CDR2 YYEKEE (reference sequence). There are 11 residues in the CDR3. Trimming removed 5 bases from V and 8 bases from J, with 8 bases in between. CDR3 residues: CASRGGDIQYF. Here the CDR3 DNA reads TGTGCCAGCAGGGGCGGGGACATTCAGTACTTC.

The chain couples TRBV6-5 to TRBJ2-7; 7 bases are shared with TRBD2. Germline-derived CDR1 and CDR2 are MNHEY and SVGAGI. V dropped 7 bases and J dropped 7; count of bases not matched to a gene: 16. This CDR3 has 15 residues. The CDR3: CASNSNSAGVYEQYF. CDR3 nucleotides: TGTGCCAGCAACAGTAATTCCGCGGGAGTGTATGAGCAGTACTTC.

This clone has just a few counts. The rearrangement uses TRBV7-2 and TRBJ1-4, with D tentatively TRBD1 (6 bases). Germline V gene sequence: CDR1 SGHTA, CDR2 FQGNSA. The length of the CDR3 is 12 residues. V gave up 5 bases and J gave up 10 bases, with 11 bases separating them. CDR3 protein: CASSVEGGKLFF. The CDR3 bases are TGTGCCAGCAGCGTAGAGGGGGGAAAACTGTTTTTT.

The genes are TRBV29-1 and TRBJ2-3; the match to TRBD2 covers 12 bases. This CDR3 is built from 14 residues. V shed 7 bases, J shed 4 bases, and the junction held 6 bases outside the gene matches. From germline, CDR1 is SQVTM and CDR2 ANQGSEA. Written as DNA, the CDR3 is TGCAGCGACGGACTAGCGGGACAATCAGATACGCAGTATTTT. This translates into CSDGLAGQSDTQYF.

The chain couples TRBV13 to TRBJ1-1; D gene ambiguous. Trimming cost V 3 bases and J 7 bases, with 9 bases left between them. CDR3 size: 12 residues. Germline V gene lookup returns CDR1 PRHDT and CDR2 FYEKMQ (reference sequence). The CDR3 reads CASSLGSLEAFF. For the CDR3, the DNA is TGTGCCAGCAGCTTGGGCAGCCTTGAAGCTTTCTTT.

V and J are TRBV5-1 and TRBJ2-3; D is possibly TRBD2 (7 bases). The germline gives CDR1 SGHRS, CDR2 YFSETQ. V gave up 7 bases and J gave up 8 bases, with 17 bases separating them. This CDR3 region has 13 residues. The CDR3 sequence: CASGQTSRGTQYF. CDR3 nucleotides: TGCGCCAGCGGACAGACTAGCCGTGGTACGCAGTATTTT.

The chain joins TRBV28 to TRBJ2-5; 11 bases match TRBD2. Per germline, CDR1 MDHEN and CDR2 SYDVKM. CDR3 length: 15 amino acids. V lost 5 bases to trimming and J lost 2 bases; unmatched junction nucleotides: 4. CDR3 DNA: TGTGCCAGCAGTGGGACTAGCGGACGACAAGAGACCCAGTACTTC. Its protein product is CASSGTSGRQETQYF.

CDR3 nucleotide sequence: TGTGCCAGTAGTATCGGCTGGGGGGGAGCGTCCTACGAGCAGTACTTC. This codes for CASSIGWGGASYEQYF. The chain couples TRBV19 to TRBJ2-7; 7 nucleotides align to TRBD2. J gave up 1 base and V 3 bases, and 9 bases lay outside the gene matches. The CDR3 covers 16 residues. Germline lookup yields CDR1 LNHDA and CDR2 SQIVND (reference sequence).